This T cell receptor (beta chain) was recorded in a study of response to subunit inactivated influenza vaccine. General observations from the study: Few new T cells, the authors suggested, are recruited by each seasonal influenza vaccination.

Worth noting for this clonotype: No antigen is known for it.

TCRdb called the RT-PCR reads again in MiXCR, with one record for every CDR3 protein. Found here are 600,000 to 700,000 distinct CDR3 sequences, about 15% of them singletons; the top ten hold approximately 7.6%. Trimming cost V 4 bases and J 4 bases; bases outside gene matches: 12. Germline loops: CDR1 LNHDA, CDR2 SQIVND (reference sequence). The CDR3 contains 17 residues. This sample comprised PBMCs from blood, obtained roughly 15 days before vaccination. The gene calls are TRBV19 and TRBJ2-3; TRBD1 agrees at 9 bases. The source is a middle-aged man who received an inactivated influenza vaccine. The CDR3 coding sequence is TGTGCCAGTAGTACACTCACCCCGGGACAGGGTGCAGATACGCAGTATTTT. As protein: CASSTLTPGQGADTQYF.